This TCR beta chain was observed in a study of human T cells and chemical hapten exposure. Study as a whole: Across its approximately 23 weeks, the study gave patients weekly diphenylcyclopropenone doses to the scalp. Findings and caveats of the study: In comparison with controls, expanded TCRs gave rise to a significantly larger number of large CDR3 similarity clusters.

TCRdb used MiXCR to reprocess the RACE reads, holding one entry per CDR3 protein. This sample has approximately 87,000 distinct CDR3 sequences; about 10% occur once, and the top ten carry roughly 3.1%. A word on this clonotype: Its antigen is not known.

Regarding time point: patch test 2, 6 weeks after DPC sensitization. Indicated treatment: therapeutic diphenylcyclopropenone sensitization with weekly scalp DPC. Total RNA was isolated from whole blood that had not been fractionated. The ends lost 5 bases at V and 4 bases at J; junction bases unmatched: 7. Per the germline V gene, CDR1 is DFQATT and CDR2 is SNEGSKA (reference sequence). The CDR3 is made up of 13 amino acids. The gene calls are TRBV20-1 and TRBJ2-7; the match to TRBD2 covers 8 bases. This TCR was recovered from a woman in her thirties or forties with alopecia areata. Some clones in this sample may be carry-over from other donors' samples. This specimen was whole blood, taken in connection with sensitization to the hapten diphenylcyclopropenone (DPC). The CDR3 DNA sequence: TGCAGTGCTGAGGGCCTAGCGGGTTACGAGCAGTACTTC. Residues: CSAEGLAGYEQYF.